This T cell receptor (beta chain) is from a study of long-term antiretroviral therapy in people with HIV. An immunoSEQ assay, version v3.0, was performed at survey level. Some clones are missing from TCRdb's copy, which holds only in-frame ones; the method was immunoSEQ multiplex PCR. The sample has tens of thousands of clones; nearly 95% are singletons. CDR3 length: 14 amino acids. Trimming took off 0 bases at V and 5 bases at J, with 6 bases between the two ends. Per germline, CDR1 SGHNT and CDR2 YYREEE (reference sequence). No donor had fewer than one pre-ART PBMC sample or fewer than two post-ART PBMC samples.

The receptor was isolated from a woman in her fifties or sixties with HIV. The rearrangement uses TRBV5-4 and TRBJ1-6, with D hard to call. This sample comprised unsorted PBMCs, obtained 3.7 years after starting antiretroviral therapy. In DNA form, the CDR3 reads TGTGCCAGCAGCTTGGGATCCAATAATTCACCCCTCCACTTT. This sequence encodes CASSLGSNNSPLHF. The full variable domain, in which reference TRBV5-4 and TRBJ1-6 provide the parts outside the CDR3, is ETGVTQSPTHLIKTRGQQVTLRCSSQSGHNTVSWYQQALGQGPQFIFQYYREEENGRGNFPPRFSGLQFPNYSSELNVNALELDDSALYLCASSLGSNNSPLHFGNGTRLTVT.